This is a list of T cell receptor beta chains from one sample in a study of blood T cells in healthy people across ages. MiXCR was run by TCRdb on the 5' RACE reads, yielding one entry per CDR3 protein. The profile shows 550,000 to 800,000 distinct CDR3 sequences, roughly 21% of them singletons. Sequenced sample: blood. These receptors came from a man in his sixties or seventies in good health. The CDR3 runs from the conserved cysteine through the conserved F or W. A D gene is named only where the DNA matches it firmly. Clone size appears in some rows only: once, few, many, or a class for an expanded clone.

d_call clone_size j_call v_call cdr3_aa cdr3_nt
- - TRBJ2-7 TRBV7-2 CASSLDRGLLPYEQYF TGTGCCAGCAGCTTAGACCGGGGACTTTTGCCCTACGAGCAGTACTTC
TRBD2 few TRBJ2-3 TRBV20-1 CSAAGTALLNTQYF TGCAGTGCAGCGGGGACTGCCCTCTTGAATACGCAGTATTTT
- - TRBJ2-5 TRBV4-1 CASSQGLVGAPQETQYF TGCGCCAGCAGCCAAGGATTAGTTGGAGCCCCTCAAGAGACCCAGTACTTC
- - TRBJ2-5 TRBV2 CASSESRMSGMTQYF TGTGCCAGCAGTGAATCCCGGATGAGTGGGATGACCCAGTACTTC
- - TRBJ2-5 TRBV6-6 CASSPGQGAHQETQYF TGTGCCAGCAGCCCGGGCCAGGGCGCCCACCAAGAGACCCAGTACTTC
TRBD2 - TRBJ2-1 TRBV20-1 CSGGGGPNNEQFF TGCAGTGGGGGGGGAGGGCCAAACAATGAGCAGTTCTTC
- few TRBJ2-7 TRBV29-1 CSVSGPVIEQYF TGCAGCGTCTCAGGACCAGTCATCGAGCAGTACTTC
TRBD1 - TRBJ2-4 TRBV28 CASSLPTGLKNIQYF TGTGCCAGCAGTTTACCGACAGGGCTAAAAAACATTCAGTACTTC
- many TRBJ2-5 TRBV10-3 CAISESTGAGETQYF TGTGCCATCAGTGAGTCGACGGGAGCGGGAGAGACCCAGTACTTC
TRBD1 - TRBJ1-5 TRBV20-1 CSARPGTGWDQPQHF TGCAGTGCTAGACCAGGGACAGGGTGGGATCAGCCCCAGCATTTT
TRBD1 - TRBJ1-1 TRBV5-5 CASSFSPGTGGDAFF TGTGCCAGCAGCTTTTCCCCCGGGACAGGGGGCGACGCTTTCTTT
- many TRBJ2-7 TRBV12-3/TRBV12-4 CASSLGNEQYF TGTGCCAGCAGTTTGGGGAACGAGCAGTACTTC
TRBD2 medium-sized TRBJ2-7 TRBV29-1 CSVEIGGRGYEQYF TGCAGCGTTGAGATCGGCGGGAGAGGCTACGAGCAGTACTTC
- - TRBJ1-1 TRBV7-3 CASSFLEGTEAFF TGTGCCAGCAGCTTCCTGGAGGGGACTGAAGCTTTCTTT
TRBD1 - TRBJ2-7 TRBV29-1 CSVAGQGGTYEQYF TGCAGCGTCGCCGGACAGGGGGGGACCTACGAGCAGTACTTC
TRBD2 - TRBJ2-3 TRBV5-1 CASSLAGLAGSTDTQYF TGCGCCAGCAGCTTGGCCGGTCTAGCGGGTAGCACAGATACGCAGTATTTT
- - TRBJ2-7 TRBV6-2/TRBV6-3 CASSYSMTGRNEQYF TGTGCCAGCAGTTACTCGATGACGGGGAGGAACGAGCAGTACTTC
TRBD2 - TRBJ2-4 TRBV12-3/TRBV12-4 CASSPMKLAENIQYF TGTGCCAGCAGCCCTATGAAGCTAGCGGAAAACATTCAGTACTTC
- few TRBJ2-5 TRBV6-2/TRBV6-3 CASSYGGAQETQYF TGTGCCAGCAGTTACGGAGGGGCCCAAGAGACCCAGTACTTC
- - TRBJ1-5 TRBV28 CASSPGAGKSEPQHF TGTGCCAGCAGCCCGGGGGCAGGGAAGTCGGAGCCCCAGCATTTT
TRBD1 few TRBJ1-4 TRBV5-1 CASSVDRDGKLFF TGCGCCAGCAGCGTCGACAGGGATGGAAAACTGTTTTTT
- few TRBJ1-1 TRBV14 CASSQDAGGAEAFF TGTGCCAGCAGCCAAGATGCGGGAGGCGCTGAAGCTTTCTTT
TRBD1 few TRBJ1-4 TRBV28 CASSSADRGIEKLFF TGTGCCAGCAGTTCCGCGGACAGGGGGATTGAAAAACTGTTTTTT
TRBD1 few TRBJ2-7 TRBV6-6 CASRETGTGAYEQYF TGTGCCAGCAGGGAAACCGGGACAGGGGCGTACGAGCAGTACTTC
- - TRBJ2-1 TRBV24-1 CATSDPTKLNNVQFF TGTGCCACCAGTGATCCGACTAAGCTCAACAATGTGCAGTTCTTC
- - TRBJ1-1 TRBV4-1 CASSLSEPGPEAFF TGCGCCAGCAGCCTATCGGAGCCGGGGCCTGAAGCTTTCTTT
- - TRBJ2-4 TRBV28 CASSYRGDLAKNIQYF TGTGCCAGCAGTTATAGGGGAGACCTAGCCAAAAACATTCAGTACTTC
- - TRBJ2-4 TRBV4-1 CASSQGKVNIQYF TGCGCCAGCAGCCAAGGAAAGGTAAACATTCAGTACTTC
TRBD2 - TRBJ2-2 TRBV20-1 CSARPSGTNTGELFF TGCAGTGCTAGACCTAGCGGAACGAACACCGGGGAGCTGTTTTTT
- many TRBJ2-4 TRBV27 CASSLNWGQKNIQYF TGTGCCAGCAGTTTAAACTGGGGACAAAAAAACATTCAGTACTTC
TRBD2 many TRBJ2-1 TRBV10-3 CAISGGLAGGDEQFF TGTGCCATCAGTGGCGGACTAGCGGGAGGGGACGAGCAGTTCTTC
- many TRBJ2-1 TRBV7-3 CASSLRAVSSYNEQFF TGTGCCAGCAGCTTAAGAGCGGTTAGCTCCTACAATGAGCAGTTCTTC
- many TRBJ2-5 TRBV19 CASSIDSGGETQYF TGTGCCAGTAGTATTGACAGTGGGGGAGAGACCCAGTACTTC
TRBD2 few TRBJ2-5 TRBV4-3 CASSMGTSAETQYF TGCGCCAGCAGCATGGGGACTAGCGCAGAGACCCAGTACTTC
TRBD2 many TRBJ2-2 TRBV5-1 CASSLSSGDTGELFF TGCGCCAGCAGCTTATCGAGCGGGGACACCGGGGAGCTGTTTTTT
TRBD1 few TRBJ1-2 TRBV29-1 CSVESPGQGRYTF TGCAGCGTTGAGAGCCCGGGACAGGGTCGCTACACCTTC
TRBD1 - TRBJ2-5 TRBV28 CASSSERDRGHQETQYF TGTGCCAGCAGTTCCGAGAGGGACAGGGGACACCAAGAGACCCAGTACTTC
TRBD2 - TRBJ2-7 TRBV3-1 CASSQELAGVYEQYF TGTGCCAGCAGCCAAGAACTAGCGGGAGTATACGAGCAGTACTTC
TRBD1 few TRBJ1-2 TRBV6-5 CASSPTGQGVGYTF TGTGCCAGCAGTCCTACGGGACAGGGAGTTGGCTACACCTTC
TRBD2 - TRBJ2-1 TRBV30 CAWKGLAGVGNEQFF TGTGCCTGGAAGGGATTAGCGGGAGTTGGTAATGAGCAGTTCTTC
- - TRBJ2-1 TRBV7-3 CASSLLASNNEQFF TGTGCCAGCAGCTTACTAGCGTCTAATAATGAGCAGTTCTTC
- - TRBJ1-6 TRBV7-2 CASSLEAGWSPLHF TGTGCCAGCAGCTTAGAGGCAGGGTGGTCACCCCTCCACTTT
TRBD2 - TRBJ2-1 TRBV7-8 CASSGGLAVISYNEQFF TGTGCCAGCAGCGGGGGACTAGCGGTTATTTCCTACAATGAGCAGTTCTTC
- - TRBJ1-5 TRBV7-2 CASSLQPDSNQPQHF TGTGCCAGCAGCTTACAGCCAGATAGCAATCAGCCCCAGCATTTT
TRBD1 - TRBJ1-5 TRBV4-2 CASSPGDRGNQPQHF TGTGCCAGCAGCCCTGGAGACAGGGGAAATCAGCCCCAGCATTTT